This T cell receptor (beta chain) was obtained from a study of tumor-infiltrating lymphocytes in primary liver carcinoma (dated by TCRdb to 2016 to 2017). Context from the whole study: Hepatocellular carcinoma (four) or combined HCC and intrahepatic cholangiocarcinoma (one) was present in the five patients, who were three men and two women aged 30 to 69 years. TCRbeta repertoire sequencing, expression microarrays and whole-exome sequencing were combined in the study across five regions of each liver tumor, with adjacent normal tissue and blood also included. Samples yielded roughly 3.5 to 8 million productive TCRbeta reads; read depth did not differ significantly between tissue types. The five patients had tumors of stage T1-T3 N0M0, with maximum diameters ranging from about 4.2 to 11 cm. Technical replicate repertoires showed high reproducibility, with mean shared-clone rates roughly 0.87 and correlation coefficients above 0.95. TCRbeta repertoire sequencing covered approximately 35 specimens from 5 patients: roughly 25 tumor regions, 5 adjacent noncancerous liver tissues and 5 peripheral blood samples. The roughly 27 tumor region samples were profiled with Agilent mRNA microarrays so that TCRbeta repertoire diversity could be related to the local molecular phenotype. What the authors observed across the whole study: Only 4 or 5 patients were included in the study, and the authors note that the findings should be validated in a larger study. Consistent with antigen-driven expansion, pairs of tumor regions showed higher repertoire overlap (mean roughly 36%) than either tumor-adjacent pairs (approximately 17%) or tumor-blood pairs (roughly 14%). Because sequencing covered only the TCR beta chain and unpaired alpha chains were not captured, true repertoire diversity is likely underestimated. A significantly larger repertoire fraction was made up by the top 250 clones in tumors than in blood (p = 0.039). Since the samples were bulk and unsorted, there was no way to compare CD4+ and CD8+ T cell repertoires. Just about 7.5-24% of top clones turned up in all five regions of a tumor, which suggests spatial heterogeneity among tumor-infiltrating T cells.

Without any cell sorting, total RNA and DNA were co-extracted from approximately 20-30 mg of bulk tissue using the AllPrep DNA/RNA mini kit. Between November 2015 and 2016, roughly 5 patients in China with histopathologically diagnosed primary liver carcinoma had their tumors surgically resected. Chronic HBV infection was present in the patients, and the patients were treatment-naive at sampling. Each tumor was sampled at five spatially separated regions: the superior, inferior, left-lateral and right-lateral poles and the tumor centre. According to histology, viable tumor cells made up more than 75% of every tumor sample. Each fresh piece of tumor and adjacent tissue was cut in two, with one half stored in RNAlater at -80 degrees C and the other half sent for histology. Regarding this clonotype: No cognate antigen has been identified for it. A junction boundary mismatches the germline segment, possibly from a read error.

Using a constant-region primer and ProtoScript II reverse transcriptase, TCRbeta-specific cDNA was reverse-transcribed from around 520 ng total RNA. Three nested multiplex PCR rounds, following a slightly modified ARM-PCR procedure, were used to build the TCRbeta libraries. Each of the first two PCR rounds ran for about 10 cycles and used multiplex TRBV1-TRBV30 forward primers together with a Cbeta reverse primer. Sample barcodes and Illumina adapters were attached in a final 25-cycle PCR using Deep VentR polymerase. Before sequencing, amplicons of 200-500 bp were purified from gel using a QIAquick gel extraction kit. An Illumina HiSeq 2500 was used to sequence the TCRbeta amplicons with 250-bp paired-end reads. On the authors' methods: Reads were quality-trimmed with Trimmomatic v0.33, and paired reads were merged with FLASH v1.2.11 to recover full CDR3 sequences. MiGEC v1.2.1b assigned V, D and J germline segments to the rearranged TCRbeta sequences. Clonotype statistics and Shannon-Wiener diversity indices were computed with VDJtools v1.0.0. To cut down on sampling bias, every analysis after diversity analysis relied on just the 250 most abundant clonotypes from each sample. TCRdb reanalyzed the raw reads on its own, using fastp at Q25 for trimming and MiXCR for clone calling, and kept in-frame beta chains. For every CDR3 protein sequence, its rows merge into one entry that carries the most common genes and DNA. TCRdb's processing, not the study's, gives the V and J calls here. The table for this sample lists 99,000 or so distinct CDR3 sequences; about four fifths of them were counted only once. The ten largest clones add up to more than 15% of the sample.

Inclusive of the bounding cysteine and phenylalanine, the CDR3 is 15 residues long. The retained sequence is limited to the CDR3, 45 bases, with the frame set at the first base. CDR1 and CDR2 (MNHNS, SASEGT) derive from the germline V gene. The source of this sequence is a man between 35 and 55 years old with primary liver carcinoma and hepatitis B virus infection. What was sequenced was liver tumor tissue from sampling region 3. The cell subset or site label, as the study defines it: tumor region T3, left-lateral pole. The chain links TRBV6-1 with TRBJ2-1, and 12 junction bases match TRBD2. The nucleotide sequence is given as TGCGCCAGCGGAGACAGACTAGCGGGAGCCAATGAGCAGTTCTTC. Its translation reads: CASGDRLAGANEQFF.